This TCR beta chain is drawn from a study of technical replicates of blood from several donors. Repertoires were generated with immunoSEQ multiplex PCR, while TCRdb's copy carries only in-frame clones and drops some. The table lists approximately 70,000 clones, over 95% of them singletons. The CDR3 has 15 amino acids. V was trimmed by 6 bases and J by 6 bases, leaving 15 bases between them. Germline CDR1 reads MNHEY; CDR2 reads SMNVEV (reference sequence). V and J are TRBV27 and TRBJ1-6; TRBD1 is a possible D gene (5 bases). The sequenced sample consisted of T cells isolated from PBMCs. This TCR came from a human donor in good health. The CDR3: CASRRKTDTNSPLHF. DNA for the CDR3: TGTGCCAGCAGAAGAAAGACAGATACTAATTCACCCCTCCACTTT.